The entry that follows covers one TCR beta chain sequence. The clone's antigen remains unknown. Per-base quality was not reported, and no clone a single base away is much larger than it. In the prospective study, participants were about 18 to 100 years old, resided in 25 or so geographic areas of the United States, and were enrolled through a virtual design. In the prospective study, participants were assigned to cohorts based on the clinical history participants reported in a screening survey and a study questionnaire. Each participant in the prospective study had whole blood, serum and a nasopharyngeal or oropharyngeal swab collected by mobile phlebotomists. Participants in the prospective study had the option to provide additional blood draws and questionnaires over a roughly 2-month period. Prospective study blood samples were shipped either frozen or at room temperature before DNA extraction.

The data are from a study of blood T cell repertoires in COVID-19 (TCRdb year 2020). Describing the broader study: The collaborator samples originated in the United States, Italy and Spain and spanned the acute and convalescent phases of COVID-19. The dataset comprised deeply sampled blood TCRbeta repertoires from subjects exposed to, actively infected with, or recovered from COVID-19. A freely available public database, intended as a resource for researchers studying the immune response to SARS-CoV-2, is where the repertoires were released. The material from the prospective study consisted of cDNA or gDNA derived from T cells, B-cell-depleted T cells, or PBMCs. The samples were drawn from two sources: the first 160 participants of the ongoing ImmuneRACE study, and 950 to 1,500 subjects contributed by 6 global collaborators. Where available, HLA class I and class II types were obtained from metadata supplied by the sample provider rather than from assay-based typing. Nearly every sample came with metadata listing a de-identified subject ID, COVID-19 status, age in years and sex.

The CDR3 measures 16 amino acids from cysteine to phenylalanine. Of the read, only the CDR3 DNA is kept; its 48 bases are in frame from base 1. CDR1 and CDR2 were assigned from the germline V gene as SGHAT and FQNNGV. V is cut back by 4 bases and J by 4 bases, with 6 bases in the junction unmatched. TCRbeta CDR3 regions were amplified from genomic DNA by means of the immunoSEQ Assay, a bias-controlled multiplex PCR. The paper's processing steps were these. Within the assay, amplification of reference gene primers was used to estimate how many nucleated cells each sample contained. To quantify the absolute abundance of each unique TCRbeta CDR3 rearrangement, sequence reads were collapsed and filtered. For each sample, productive Simpson clonality was calculated as the square root of Simpson's diversity index across productive rearrangements. Imported from immuneACCESS, the table was reduced by TCRdb to in-frame sequences with V and J called. These copies leave out some clones; in studies compared against another copy, an unresolved V gene accounts for under half, and the cause of the remainder is not known. V, J and clone size reflect that table, while D and trimming were determined from the DNA. The sample has roughly 200,000 clones on record, more than 70% of them singletons. Of the sample, around 6% is held by the ten largest clones.

What the work shows at the level of the full study, not this receptor alone: How much clinical and demographic metadata was included differed by source and by participant, and the metadata was provided uncurated.

The material sequenced was PBMCs or T cells enriched from blood (not recorded which). Recombination linked TRBV11-2 to TRBJ2-5; 13 junctional bases match TRBD2. The clonotype comes from a man aged 40-49 years with acute COVID-19. The CDR3 reads as follows: CASSSTSGREGETQYF. The DNA is TGTGCCAGCAGCTCTACTAGCGGGAGGGAGGGAGAGACCCAGTACTTC.